Shown below are 7 T cell receptor beta chains from a single sample sequenced in a study of shared clonotypes between healthy human individuals. Sequencing used immunoSEQ multiplex PCR; TCRdb keeps in-frame clones, though not all of them. The data hold about 520,000 clones, with roughly 80% observed a single time. Sequenced: PBMCs. The receptors come from a woman in her thirties or forties in good health. Some clones in this sample may be carry-over from other donors' samples.

This clone was seen once. The chain recombines TRBV5-1 with TRBJ2-1; 7 bases agree with TRBD1. The V and J ends lost 2 bases and 5 bases, in that order; junction bases with no gene match: 7. The CDR3 extends over 15 amino acids. Germline V gives CDR1 SGHRS, CDR2 YFSETQ. The CDR3, as DNA: TGCGCCAGCAGCTTCTTCGGGCAGGGGGACAATGAGCAGTTCTTC. Its translation is CASSFFGQGDNEQFF.

The chain is built from TRBV5-1 and TRBJ2-2, with 7 positions matching TRBD1. The CDR3 spans 15 residues. V shed 0 bases, J shed 6 bases, and the junction held 5 bases outside the gene matches. Germline V gene sequence: CDR1 SGHRS, CDR2 YFSETQ. CDR3 region: CASSLASGQPGELFF. The CDR3 coding sequence is TGCGCCAGCAGCTTGGCCTCGGGACAGCCCGGGGAGCTGTTTTTT.

Details on this clone: With only one base between it and a far larger clone, this is likely a read error. Other DNA sequences from this sample encode an identical CDR3 as well. The chain joins TRBV25-1 to TRBJ1-2; 7 positions match TRBD1. Germline lookup yields CDR1 MGHDK and CDR2 SYGVNS. The CDR3 spans 14 residues. The DNA of the CDR3 is TGTGCCAGCAGTGAAGTGACAGGGACCTATGGTTACACCTTC. It encodes CASSEVTGTYGYTF.

Regarding this clone: A read error is likely here: a far larger clone is one base away. The V call is TRBV29-1, the J call TRBJ2-7, with D possibly TRBD1 on 5 matching bases. Germline CDR1 reads SQVTM; CDR2 reads ANQGSEA. The CDR3 is 12 amino acids. The CDR3 DNA is TGCAGCGTTGGGGGCGGCTCCTACAAGCAGTACTTC. It specifies CSVGGGSYKQYF.

The chain combines TRBV11-2 with TRBJ2-2, with 11 bases identical to TRBD1. Germline CDR1 reads SGHAT; CDR2 reads FQNNGV. Trimming removed 4 bases from V and 4 bases from J; junction bases left unmatched: 8. This CDR3 is built from 17 residues. The chain's CDR3 is CASSSFSGTGGTGELFF. The CDR3 nucleotides read TGTGCCAGCAGCTCATTCAGCGGGACAGGGGGCACCGGGGAGCTGTTTTTT.

This chain links TRBV5-1 with TRBJ2-1, with no clear D. Trimming left V 0 bases short and J 3 bases short, with 13 bases between. Germline V CDR1 and CDR2: SGHRS, YFSETQ. The CDR3 has 16 amino acids. CDR3 amino acids: CASSLAGIGVYNEQFF. CDR3 coding DNA: TGCGCCAGCAGCTTGGCCGGAATTGGAGTCTACAATGAGCAGTTCTTC.

The chain employs TRBV7-3 and TRBJ1-2; TRBD1 is a possible D gene (6 bases). The CDR3 contains 15 residues. Germline loops: CDR1 SGHTA, CDR2 FQGTGA. The ends were cut back, 5 bases at V and 4 bases at J, with 17 bases in the middle. Written as DNA, the CDR3 is TGTGCCAGCAGCCTAAAGGGGGAGGGACCCTATGGCTACACCTTC. Protein: CASSLKGEGPYGYTF.